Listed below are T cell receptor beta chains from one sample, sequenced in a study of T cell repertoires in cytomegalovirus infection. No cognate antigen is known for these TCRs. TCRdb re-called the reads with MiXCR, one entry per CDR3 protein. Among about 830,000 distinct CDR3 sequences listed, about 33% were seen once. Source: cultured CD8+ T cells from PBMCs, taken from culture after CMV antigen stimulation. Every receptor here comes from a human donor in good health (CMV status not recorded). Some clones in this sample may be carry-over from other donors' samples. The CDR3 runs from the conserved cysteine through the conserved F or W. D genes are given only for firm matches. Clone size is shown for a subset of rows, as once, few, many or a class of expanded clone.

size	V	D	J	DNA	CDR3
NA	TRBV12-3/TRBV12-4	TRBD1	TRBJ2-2	TGTGCCAGCAGTAGCGGACAGGGGTTTGTCGGGGAGCTGTTTTTT	CASSSGQGFVGELFF
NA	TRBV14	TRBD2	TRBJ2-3	TGTGCCAGCAGCCAAGATCCGCGGGGGTACACAGATACGCAGTATTTT	CASSQDPRGYTDTQYF
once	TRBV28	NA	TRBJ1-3	TGTGCCAGCAGTTTATTATCAGGGGACTCTGGAAACACCATATATTTT	CASSLLSGDSGNTIYF
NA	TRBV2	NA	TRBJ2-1	TGTGCCAGCAGCCCCGGGACACTTTTATACAATGAGCAGTTCTTC	CASSPGTLLYNEQFF
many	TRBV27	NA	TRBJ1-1	TGTGCCAGCAGTTTCTCGGGGAACACTGAAGCTTTCTTT	CASSFSGNTEAFF
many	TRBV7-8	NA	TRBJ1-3	TGTGCCAGCAGCTTAGTTTCACTCCAGGTGTATGGAAACACCATATATTTT	CASSLVSLQVYGNTIYF
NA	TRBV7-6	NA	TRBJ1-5	TGTGCCAGCAGCTTAGGCAGCCATAGCAATCAGCCCCAGCATTTT	CASSLGSHSNQPQHF
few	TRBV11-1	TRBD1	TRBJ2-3	TGTGCCAGCAGCCAGGGGGCGGGATATCCGACAGATACGCAGTATTTT	CASSQGAGYPTDTQYF
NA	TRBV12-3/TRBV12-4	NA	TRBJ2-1	TGTGCCAGCAGTTTAAGGCTAGGGGGGGGTGGGGAGCAGTTCTTC	CASSLRLGGGGEQFF
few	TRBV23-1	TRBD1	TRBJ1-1	TGCGCCAGCAGTCCCGGGACAGGGAACTCCACGAACACTGAAGCTTTCTTT	CASSPGTGNSTNTEAFF
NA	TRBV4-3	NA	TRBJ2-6	TGCGCCAGCAGCCTCCACGGGGGCGGCCTAGCGGGGGCCAACGTCCTGACTTTC	CASSLHGGGLAGANVLTF
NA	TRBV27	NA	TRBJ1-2	TGTGCCAGCAGTCCGAGTAGGGACAACTATGGCTACACCTTC	CASSPSRDNYGYTF
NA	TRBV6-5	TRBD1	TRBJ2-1	TGTGCCAGCAGTTACTCCCTCGGGACAGGATACAATGAGCAGTTCTTC	CASSYSLGTGYNEQFF
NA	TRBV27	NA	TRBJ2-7	TGTGCCAGCAGTTTGGGGGTCCTCTACGAGCAGTACTTC	CASSLGVLYEQYF
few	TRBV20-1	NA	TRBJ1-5	TGCAGTGCTAGAGATTGGACGGCAGGAGGGATCGATCAGCCCCAGCATTTT	CSARDWTAGGIDQPQHF
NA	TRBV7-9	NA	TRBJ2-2	TGTGCCAGCAGCTTAGCGGGACGGACGTCGGAGCTGTTTTTT	CASSLAGRTSELFF
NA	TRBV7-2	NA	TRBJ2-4	TGTGCCAGCAGCTTATTCCTGAGTAAAGCCAAAAACATTCAGTACTTC	CASSLFLSKAKNIQYF